Sequencing of this TCR beta chain was carried out in a study of blood T cell repertoires in COVID-19. Sequencing was performed with immunoSEQ multiplex PCR; in TCRdb, only in-frame clones are kept and a portion is missing. Of around 80,000 clones in the sample, less than 90% were seen once. CDR1 MNHEY and CDR2 SVGAGI come from the germline V gene. V lost 6 bases to trimming and J lost 2 bases; unmatched junction nucleotides: 8. The CDR3 consists of 15 residues. This clonotype was obtained from a human donor in a cohort sampled during active COVID-19. The rearrangement links TRBV6-5 to TRBJ2-7, with 9 bases fitting TRBD1. Sequenced: peripheral blood. As DNA, the CDR3 is TGTGCCAGCAGCCGGACAGGGGAAACGACCTACGAGCAGTACTTC. It encodes CASSRTGETTYEQYF.